This TCR beta chain was captured by sequencing in a study of glioma-infiltrating T cells. General study results and limits: Above-expected tissue-blood divergence occurred in all gliomas, most in low-grade ones. Tissue and blood shared very few CDR3 sequences.

The CDR3 contains 15 residues. Germline V gene lookup returns CDR1 SNHLY and CDR2 FYNNEI. With 7 bases removed from V and 0 bases from J, the gap between germline ends came to 12 bases. To note about this clonotype: Antigen: not known.

The iRepertoire nested amplicon-rescue multiplex PCR amplified TCR alpha and beta CDR3s from RNA. For one-step reverse transcription and amplification, roughly 85-450 ng of tissue mRNA or PBMC total RNA was used. TCRdb reanalysed the multiplex PCR reads using MiXCR and keeps one entry per CDR3 protein. The sample contains around 100,000 distinct CDR3 sequences, 29% of which appear only once. This TCR derives from a human donor with low-grade glioma or glioblastoma, undergoing nonglioma brain surgery, or in good health (not recorded which). The chain couples TRBV2 to TRBJ2-2; D gene uncertain. The sequenced material came from glioma tissue, nonneoplastic brain tissue, or PBMCs (not recorded which). CDR3 sequence reads: CASKLTVSNTGELFF. The DNA for the CDR3 is TGTGCCAGCAAGTTGACGGTTTCGAACACCGGGGAGCTGTTTTTT.